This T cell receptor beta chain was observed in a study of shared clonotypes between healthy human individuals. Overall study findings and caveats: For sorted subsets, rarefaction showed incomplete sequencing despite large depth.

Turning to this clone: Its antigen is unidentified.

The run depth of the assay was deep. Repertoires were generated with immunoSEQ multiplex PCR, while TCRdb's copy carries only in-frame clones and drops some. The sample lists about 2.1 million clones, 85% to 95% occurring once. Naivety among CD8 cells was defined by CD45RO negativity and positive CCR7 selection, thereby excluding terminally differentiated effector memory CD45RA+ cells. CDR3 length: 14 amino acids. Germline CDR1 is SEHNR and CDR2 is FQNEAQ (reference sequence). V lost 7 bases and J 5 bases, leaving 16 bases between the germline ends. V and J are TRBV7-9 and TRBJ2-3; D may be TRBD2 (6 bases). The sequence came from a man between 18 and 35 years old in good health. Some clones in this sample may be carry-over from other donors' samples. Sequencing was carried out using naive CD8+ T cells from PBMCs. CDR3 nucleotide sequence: TGTGCCAGCAAGGGTCCCGGGAGACGAGATACGCAGTATTTT. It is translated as CASKGPGRRDTQYF.